Sequencing of this T cell receptor beta chain was carried out in a study of cytomegalovirus exposure and HLA in healthy donors. Study-wide background: Across around 400 genotyped donors, 81% landed in the Caucasian-associated ancestry cluster. Study-wide points: Most TCR beta V segments were productive about 87% or about 30% of the time in an earlier analysis. A later analysis linked a missense variant in DCLRE1C to the trimming of TCR beta V and J genes.

Unrecorded immune exposure was likely among donors, who were nominally healthy when sampled. With 60 Vbeta and 13 Jbeta primers, the PCR was carried out. TCRdb's table, derived via immunoSEQ multiplex PCR, lists solely in-frame clones and lacks some. The sample yields about 170,000 clones, roughly 78% seen once. On this clone: The antigen remains undetermined.

The V and J ends lost 4 bases and 9 bases, in that order; junction bases with no gene match: 12. Germline assignment: CDR1 SGHRS and CDR2 YFSETQ. The CDR3 consists of 15 residues. This TCR came from a woman aged 45 to 65 in good health and CMV-seropositive. This chain joins TRBV5-1 and TRBJ2-1, with 8 bases that match TRBD2. Material for sequencing was PBMCs. The CDR3 spells CASSRRERELGEQFF. The CDR3 DNA is TGCGCCAGCAGCCGGCGGGAGCGGGAGTTGGGTGAGCAGTTCTTC. The full variable domain, in which reference TRBV5-1 and TRBJ2-1 provide the parts outside the CDR3, is KAGVTQTPRYLIKTRGQQVTLSCSPISGHRSVSWYQQTPGQGLQFLFEYFSETQRNKGNFPGRFSGRQFSNSRSEMNVSTLELGDSALYLCASSRRERELGEQFFGPGTRLTVL.